This T cell receptor beta chain was sequenced for a study of blood T cells in healthy people across ages. This clonotype was detected only a few times. A second PCR of about 7 to 11 cycles used a sample-barcoded 5' primer and a J-beta primer mix. TCRdb fed the 5' RACE reads into MiXCR, producing one record per CDR3 protein. The table lists 450,000 to 650,000 distinct CDR3 sequences, about 24% of them singletons. Germline CDR1 MNHNS, CDR2 SASEGT. This CDR3 spans 13 amino acids. The trim removed 3 bases at V and 6 bases at J, leaving 4 bases unmatched. The data were also submitted as part of a second study, on T cells of mothers and their children. That paper adds: Mothers gave over 9 million TCR beta CDR3 reads each, and children 3 million to 3.5 million each.

This clonotype was sampled from a boy between 10 and 17 years old in good health. The J gene is TRBJ2-7, the V gene TRBV6-1; 8 bases are shared with TRBD1. Sample: blood. The CDR3 spells CASSETGVGEQYF. DNA for the CDR3: TGTGCCAGCAGTGAGACAGGGGTCGGCGAGCAGTACTTC.